Sequencing of this T cell receptor (beta chain) was carried out in a study of cytomegalovirus exposure and HLA in healthy donors. Broader study findings: Using a false discovery rate of 0.05, a later analysis showed that fewer than 20,000 TCR beta sequences were associated with HLA alleles.

Both 60 Vbeta primers and 13 Jbeta primers went into the PCR. Clones were sequenced by immunoSEQ multiplex PCR, and TCRdb holds only the in-frame ones, with some missing. The data show fewer than 120,000 clones, more than 60% seen once. With respect to this clone: The target antigen is unknown.

The CDR3 is made up of 15 amino acids. Trimming took off 3 bases at V and 0 bases at J, with 14 bases between the two ends. CDR1 GTSNPN and CDR2 SVGIG come from the germline V gene (reference sequence). The sample was PBMCs. This chain joins TRBV30 and TRBJ1-2, with D perhaps TRBD1 (5 bases). The source is a man aged 30 to 39 in good health and CMV-seropositive. CDR3 region: CAWSRTQLTNYGYTF. The CDR3 DNA follows: TGTGCCTGGAGCCGGACACAACTCACTAACTATGGCTACACCTTC.